The 29 T cell receptor beta chains below come from one sample, sequenced in a study of OX40 agonist ivuxolimab in advanced cancers. TCRdb's table, derived via immunoSEQ multiplex PCR, lists solely in-frame clones and lacks some. The data show around 80,000 clones, with 85% seen just once and around 3.2% held by the top ten. The sequences come from CD4+ or CD8+ T cells sorted from blood, collected in a trial of the OX40 agonist ivuxolimab. These receptors originate from an adult with an advanced solid tumor such as melanoma, head and neck, liver or kidney cancer.

This chain uses TRBV5-1 with TRBJ1-1, with D perhaps TRBD1 (5 bases). Germline assignment: CDR1 SGHRS and CDR2 YFSETQ. CDR3 length equals 16 residues. V was trimmed by 0 bases and J by 4 bases, leaving 16 bases between them. The CDR3 nucleotides read TGCGCCAGCAGCTTGGATGCGGGACTGCCGATCACTGAAGCTTTCTTT. This encodes CASSLDAGLPITEAFF.

The rearrangement uses TRBV30 and TRBJ2-3; D perhaps matches TRBD2 (7 bases). From germline, CDR1 is GTSNPN and CDR2 SVGIG (reference sequence). Trimming took 8 bases from V and 9 from J, leaving 21 bases between them. The CDR3 is 13 amino acids. The CDR3 DNA is TGTGCCCAGGAGGGGGGGGGCCGACAAACGCAGTATTTT. Encoded protein: CAQEGGGRQTQYF.

V usage is TRBV7-9 and J usage is TRBJ1-4; possibly TRBD1 for D (5 bases). This CDR3 contains 15 residues. Germline CDR1 is SEHNR and CDR2 is FQNEAQ (reference sequence). Trimming took off 6 bases at V and 0 bases at J, with 11 bases between the two ends. The CDR3 is CASSSGQATNEKLFF. The CDR3 nucleotides read TGTGCCAGCAGTTCCGGACAAGCAACTAATGAAAAACTGTTTTTT.

V gene TRBV13 combines with J gene TRBJ2-2; no firm D call. The ends were cut back, 0 bases at V and 0 bases at J, with 8 bases in the middle. The CDR3 extends over 16 amino acids. The V gene's germline CDR1 is PRHDT and CDR2 FYEKMQ (reference sequence). CDR3 amino acids: CASSLGVGSNTGELFF. The CDR3 nucleotides read TGTGCCAGCAGCTTAGGGGTCGGTTCGAACACCGGGGAGCTGTTTTTT.

The chain uses TRBV27 and TRBJ2-1; the D gene could be TRBD1 or TRBD2 (6 bases each). The V gene lost 3 bases and the J gene lost 1 base, with 19 bases spanning the gap. Germline V CDR1 and CDR2: MNHEY, SMNVEV (reference sequence). The CDR3 is 18 residues long. The CDR3 loop is CASSLPGGLGESYNEQFF. The CDR3 DNA sequence: TGTGCCAGCAGTTTGCCCGGGGGCCTCGGTGAGTCCTACAATGAGCAGTTCTTC.

The chain combines TRBV19 with TRBJ2-2; 7 bases are a match to TRBD2. Germline assignment: CDR1 LNHDA and CDR2 SQIVND (reference sequence). J lost 4 bases, V lost 8 bases, and 10 bases had no gene match. This CDR3 is 15 amino acids long. CDR3 residues: CASGLGGGGTGELFF. CDR3 bases: TGTGCCAGTGGACTAGGAGGAGGAGGCACCGGGGAGCTGTTTTTT.

The V call is TRBV7-2, the J call TRBJ2-3; maybe TRBD1 (6 bases). V gave up 5 bases and J gave up 1 base, with 10 bases separating them. Germline assignment: CDR1 SGHTA and CDR2 FQGNSA. This CDR3 region has 14 residues. In DNA, the CDR3 is TGTGCCAGCAGCCCAGAGGGGGGCACAGATACGCAGTATTTT. As protein: CASSPEGGTDTQYF.

The chain is built from TRBV11-2 and TRBJ2-7; 11 positions agree with TRBD1. The CDR3 contains 15 residues. V trimming: 5 bases; J trimming: 7 bases; junction bases outside the gene matches: 10. The germline gives CDR1 SGHAT, CDR2 FQNNGV. CDR3 loop: CASSSPRTGGGEQYF. The CDR3 nucleotides are TGTGCCAGCAGCAGCCCTAGGACAGGGGGCGGAGAGCAGTACTTC.

By share of the sample, this clone is medium-sized. The CDR3 region has the DNA TGTGCCAGCAGTCTAGCGGGGGGGCCGTCGAACATTCAGTACTTC. It yields the protein CASSLAGGPSNIQYF. The V call is TRBV6-1, the J call TRBJ2-4; 12 nucleotides line up with TRBD2. Germline V gene data show CDR1 as MNHNS and CDR2 as SASEGT. V gave up 5 bases and J gave up 7 bases; unmatched junction bases: 6. The CDR3 is 15 amino acids.

The chain carries TRBV28 and TRBJ2-5; D possibly corresponds to TRBD1 (6 bases). The CDR3 has 12 residues. Trimming removed 4 bases from V and 3 bases from J, with 6 bases in between. CDR1 is MDHEN and CDR2 is SYDVKM in the germline V gene. CDR3 region: CASSYREETQYF. The CDR3 region has the DNA TGTGCCAGCAGTTACAGGGAAGAGACCCAGTACTTC.

The chain joins TRBV5-6 to TRBJ1-1; TRBD1 is a possible D gene (5 bases). The CDR3 runs to 15 residues. The ends were cut back, 3 bases at V and 1 base at J, with 13 bases in the middle. Germline-derived CDR1 and CDR2 are SGHDT and YYEEEE. CDR3 nucleotides: TGTGCCAGCAGCTCCCTATGGGGCGGGAACACTGAAGCTTTCTTT. Translated: CASSSLWGGNTEAFF.

This chain links TRBV7-9 with TRBJ2-1, with no clear D. The CDR3 totals 13 residues. CDR1 is SEHNR and CDR2 is FQNEAQ in the germline V gene (reference sequence). Deletions cut 2 bases from V and 5 bases from J, with 7 bases between. DNA for the CDR3: TGTGCCAGCAGCTTACTTACAGACAATGAGCAGTTCTTC. Translated: CASSLLTDNEQFF. Drawing the rest from reference TRBV7-9 and TRBJ2-1, the complete variable domain is DTGVSQNPRHKITKRGQNVTFRCDPISEHNRLYWYRQTLGQGPEFLTYFQNEAQLEKSRLLSDRFSAERPKGSFSTLEIQRTEQGDSAMYLCASSLLTDNEQFFGPGTRLTVL.

The chain joins TRBV28 to TRBJ2-7, with a possible D match to TRBD2 (5 bases). V was cut by 5 bases and J by 4 bases, with 6 bases left in between. Germline V gene sequence: CDR1 MDHEN, CDR2 SYDVKM. The length of the CDR3 is 11 residues. CDR3 coding DNA: TGTGCCAGCAGTGGGGAGTACGAGCAGTACTTC. It specifies CASSGEYEQYF.

The chain carries TRBV6-1 and TRBJ1-6; TRBD1 matches 7 bases. J was trimmed by 7 bases and V by 4 bases; bases with no gene match: 10. Per germline, CDR1 MNHNS and CDR2 SASEGT. This CDR3 spans 16 amino acids. The CDR3 DNA reads TGTGCCAGCAGTGGGTCAGGGGGGCAGGTGAATTCACCCCTCCACTTT. This sequence encodes CASSGSGGQVNSPLHF.

The V call is TRBV4-1, the J call TRBJ1-1; TRBD1 is a possible D gene (5 bases). The germline gives CDR1 MGHRA, CDR2 YSYEKL. Trimming pared 4 bases from V and 5 bases from J, leaving 11 bases between. The CDR3 runs 13 residues. The CDR3 reads CASSRDLGTEAFF. The CDR3 DNA reads as TGCGCCAGCAGCCGGGACCTGGGGACTGAAGCTTTCTTT.

This clone was seen only a few times. The chain combines TRBV18 with TRBJ2-1; 10 bases agree with TRBD1. Germline V gene sequence: CDR1 KGHSH, CDR2 LQKENI. The CDR3 runs 16 residues. J gave up 5 bases and V 3 bases, and 7 bases lay outside the gene matches. The CDR3: CASSPRTGGTHNEQFF. The CDR3 coding sequence is TGTGCCAGCTCACCGAGGACAGGGGGGACCCACAATGAGCAGTTCTTC.

The V call is TRBV19, the J call TRBJ1-3; TRBD1 matches 9 bases. V lost 6 bases to trimming and J lost 4 bases; unmatched junction nucleotides: 7. This CDR3 spans 15 amino acids. Germline loops: CDR1 LNHDA, CDR2 SQIVND (reference sequence). The DNA for the CDR3 is TGTGCCAGTAGAGAACAGGGGGCGGCGGGAAACACCATATATTTT. Its translation: CASREQGAAGNTIYF. The whole variable domain, remainder taken from reference TRBV19 and TRBJ1-3, is DGGITQSPKYLFRKEGQNVTLSCEQNLNHDAMYWYRQDPGQGLRLIYYSQIVNDFQKGDIAEGYSVSREKKESFPLTVTSAQKNPTAFYLCASREQGAAGNTIYFGEGSWLTVV.

In its sample, this clone was seen once. J is TRBJ2-7 and V is TRBV27; TRBD1 is a possible D gene (6 bases). Trimming shortened V by 5 bases and J by 1 base, and 15 bases separated the two germline ends. Germline CDR1 is MNHEY and CDR2 is SMNVEV (reference sequence). CDR3 length: 15 amino acids. CDR3 DNA sequence: TGTGCCAGCAGTCTACAGGGTTATGGTTCCTACGAGCAGTACTTC. Translated: CASSLQGYGSYEQYF.

The chain combines TRBV5-4 with TRBJ2-3; possibly TRBD2 for D (5 bases). The CDR3 has 15 amino acids. Germline V CDR1 and CDR2: SGHNT, YYREEE (reference sequence). Between the trimmed V and J ends, which lost 4 bases and 2 bases, there was a span of 14 bases. Here the CDR3 reads CASSPEASPTDTQYF. As DNA, the CDR3 is TGTGCCAGCAGCCCGGAGGCTTCCCCCACAGATACGCAGTATTTT.

The chain couples TRBV6-1 to TRBJ1-2; D remains unclear. The germline CDR1 and CDR2 sequences are MNHNS and SASEGT. V lost 2 bases and J lost 4, with 11 bases in between. The CDR3 runs 14 residues. CDR3 DNA: TGTGCCAGCAGTGAACCGACGGCCATCTATGGCTACACCTTC. Its protein is CASSEPTAIYGYTF.

The V call is TRBV5-1, the J call TRBJ2-5; D is perhaps TRBD1 (6 bases). The CDR3 loop spans 14 amino acids. V lost 3 bases and J lost 1, with 10 bases in between. Germline CDR1 is SGHRS and CDR2 is YFSETQ. The CDR3 loop is CASSSQGAQETQYF. DNA of the CDR3: TGCGCCAGCAGCTCACAGGGAGCCCAAGAGACCCAGTACTTC.

The chain combines TRBV19 with TRBJ2-3; 8 nucleotides agree with TRBD2. The J segment lost 4 bases and the V segment lost 1 base, leaving 7 bases of the junction unmatched. Germline lookup yields CDR1 LNHDA and CDR2 SQIVND (reference sequence). This CDR3 region has 16 residues. In DNA, the CDR3 is TGTGCCAGTAGTATAGCGGGGACTAGTAACTCAGATACGCAGTATTTT. Its translation is CASSIAGTSNSDTQYF.

The gene calls are TRBV29-1 and TRBJ1-2, with 9 bases that match TRBD1. The CDR3 is made up of 12 amino acids. Germline V gives CDR1 SQVTM, CDR2 ANQGSEA. The V segment lost 7 bases and the J segment 7 bases; nucleotides outside the gene matches: 7. CDR3 sequence (DNA): TGCAGCGCCCAGGGGGGACAGGGTGGCTACACCTTC. It is translated as CSAQGGQGGYTF.

This chain connects TRBV11-2 to TRBJ1-2; 11 nucleotides match TRBD1. J gave up 7 bases and V 6 bases, and 13 bases lay outside the gene matches. The V gene's germline CDR1 is SGHAT and CDR2 FQNNGV. The CDR3 is 16 amino acids. The CDR3 DNA follows: TGTGCCAGCAGGCGCTCCGGAGGACAGGGGGCAGGTGGCTACACCTTC. Protein product: CASRRSGGQGAGGYTF. Together with reference TRBV11-2 and TRBJ1-2, the CDR3 gives the full variable domain: EAGVAQSPRYKIIEKRQSVAFWCNPISGHATLYWYQQILGQGPKLLIQFQNNGVVDDSQLPKDRFSAERLKGVDSTLKIQPAKLEDSAVYLCASRRSGGQGAGGYTFGSGTRLTVV.

The gene calls are TRBV7-9 and TRBJ1-3; 7 bases align to TRBD1. Germline CDR1 is SEHNR and CDR2 is FQNEAQ (reference sequence). After removal of 5 bases from V and 0 bases from J, the junction contained 4 bases not matched to a gene. CDR3 length: 15 residues. The CDR3 spells CASSTGEFSGNTIYF. CDR3 sequence (DNA): TGTGCCAGCAGCACAGGGGAGTTCTCTGGAAACACCATATATTTT.

V and J are TRBV30 and TRBJ1-5, with 8 bases aligning to TRBD1. The length of the CDR3 is 20 residues. The V segment lost 0 bases and the J segment 1 base; nucleotides outside the gene matches: 17. Germline CDR1 GTSNPN, CDR2 SVGIG (reference sequence). Written as DNA, the CDR3 is TGTGCCTGGAGTGTACTAGGGACAGGTCCGGTTCGGTTCAGCAATCAGCCCCAGCATTTT. Translation: CAWSVLGTGPVRFSNQPQHF.

The gene calls are TRBV11-2 and TRBJ1-5, with 7 bases lining up with TRBD1. Germline V gives CDR1 SGHAT, CDR2 FQNNGV. The ends lost 1 base at V and 3 bases at J; junction bases unmatched: 3. There are 15 residues in the CDR3. In DNA form, the CDR3 reads TGTGCCAGCAGCTTAGTCGGGACAGACAATCAGCCCCAGCATTTT. Translation gives CASSLVGTDNQPQHF.

This sequence joins TRBV30 and TRBJ2-5; a possible D gene is TRBD1 (5 bases). Between the trimmed V and J ends, which lost 1 base and 1 base, there was a span of 7 bases. Germline V gene lookup returns CDR1 GTSNPN and CDR2 SVGIG (reference sequence). The CDR3 contains 13 residues. The CDR3 DNA follows: TGTGCCTGGAGTGAAGGGGTCCAAGAGACCCAGTACTTC. Translated, it gives CAWSEGVQETQYF.

The chain joins TRBV7-2 to TRBJ2-5, with D possibly TRBD2 on 5 matching bases. CDR1 and CDR2 (germline): SGHTA, FQGNSA. The V and J ends lost 4 bases and 7 bases respectively, with 13 bases between them. This CDR3 has 13 amino acids. The CDR3 loop is CASSSRDPGTQYF. CDR3 in DNA: TGTGCCAGCAGCTCGAGGGATCCGGGGACCCAGTACTTC.